Each of the 8 T cell receptor beta chains below was sequenced from the same sample in a study of shared clonotypes between healthy human individuals. Produced via immunoSEQ multiplex PCR; TCRdb's table is partial and in-frame only. The data hold approximately 1.5 million clones, with 95% to 99% observed a single time. Sequenced material: naive CD4+ T cells sorted from blood. Documented subset: CD45RA+ positively selected. All receptors derive from a young man in good health.

The chain carries TRBV19 and TRBJ2-7; D might be TRBD1 or TRBD2, each matching 5 bases. V lost 5 bases to trimming and J lost 1 base, with 15 bases between them. The CDR3 runs to 15 residues. Per germline, CDR1 LNHDA and CDR2 SQIVND (reference sequence). The CDR3 DNA is TGTGCCAGTAGTGGACCGGGACGGATATCCTACGAGCAGTACTTC. The encoded protein is CASSGPGRISYEQYF.

This chain uses TRBV19 with TRBJ2-2; 10 nucleotides match TRBD2. Germline CDR1 is LNHDA and CDR2 is SQIVND (reference sequence). CDR3 length: 16 amino acids. The V and J ends lost 5 bases and 0 bases, in that order; junction bases with no gene match: 3. CDR3 sequence: CASSRLAGANTGELFF. CDR3 nucleotides: TGTGCCAGTAGTCGGCTAGCGGGAGCGAACACCGGGGAGCTGTTTTTT.

The chain links TRBV5-1 to TRBJ2-1; the D call may be TRBD1 or TRBD2 (5 bases each). CDR3 length: 15 amino acids. V lost 6 bases to trimming and J lost 5 bases, with 18 bases between them. Per germline, CDR1 SGHRS and CDR2 YFSETQ. CDR3 amino acids: CASIKRPGDDNEQFF. CDR3 nucleotide sequence: TGCGCCAGCATCAAGCGGCCTGGGGACGACAATGAGCAGTTCTTC.

The gene calls are TRBV5-5 and TRBJ2-5; D not certain. V lost 4 bases, J lost 7 bases, and 14 bases lay in between. From germline, CDR1 is SGHKS and CDR2 YYEKEE (reference sequence). The CDR3 is 13 residues long. CDR3 sequence reads: CASSNGPEWTQYF. The DNA for the CDR3 is TGTGCCAGCAGCAACGGGCCCGAGTGGACCCAGTACTTC.

Turning to this clone: The junction does not match germline at one end; this may be a read error. The V and J genes are TRBV11-3 and TRBJ2-7; TRBD1 aligns across 7 bases. The CDR3 is 14 amino acids. The V gene's germline CDR1 is SGHNT and CDR2 YENEEA. Here the CDR3 reads CASSLDRVSSEQYF. As DNA, the CDR3 is TGTGCCAGCAGCCTCGACAGGGTATCCTCCGAGCAGTACTTC.

The CDR3 nucleotides are TGTGCCAGCAGCTTATCGGGAGTTACAGGGAACTATGGCTACACCTTC. Amino acids: CASSLSGVTGNYGYTF. The chain couples TRBV7-2 to TRBJ1-2, with D possibly matching TRBD1 (6 bases). With 2 bases removed from V and 2 bases from J, the gap between germline ends came to 15 bases. Germline CDR1 reads SGHTA; CDR2 reads FQGNSA. The CDR3 has 16 residues.

The chain uses TRBV20-1 and TRBJ1-4; D is ambiguous. Trimming took off 3 bases at V and 8 bases at J, with 7 bases between the two ends. CDR3 length: 11 amino acids. From germline, CDR1 is DFQATT and CDR2 SNEGSKA (reference sequence). The chain's CDR3 is CSASEWEKLFF. For the CDR3, the DNA is TGCAGTGCTAGTGAGTGGGAAAAACTGTTTTTT.

This clone was observed a single time. The chain joins TRBV5-1 to TRBJ2-1; D possibly uses TRBD1 or TRBD2 (5 bases each). CDR1 and CDR2 (germline): SGHRS, YFSETQ. The CDR3 is 14 amino acids. The ends were cut back, 4 bases at V and 4 bases at J, with 12 bases in the middle. The CDR3 nucleotides read TGCGCCAGCAGCCCCGGGACGCCATACAATGAGCAGTTCTTC. Translated: CASSPGTPYNEQFF.